This is a list of T cell receptor beta chains from one sample in a study of cytomegalovirus exposure and HLA in healthy donors. Measured with immunoSEQ multiplex PCR; TCRdb has only the in-frame clones, and not every one. This sample carries roughly 120,000 clones, roughly 88% of them seen once, and the ten largest clones take just under 6.5%. Source material: PBMCs. Every receptor here comes from a woman between 18 and 30 years old in good health and CMV-seropositive. CDR3s include the opening cysteine and the closing phenylalanine or tryptophan. Part of the rows lack a size; the others show once, few, many or a class for expanded clones.

j_call | v_call | clone_size | cdr3_aa
TRBJ1-1 | TRBV6-5 | once | CASSTGQSPEAFF
TRBJ2-3 | TRBV7-2 | - | CASSRSGSTDTQYF
TRBJ2-3 | TRBV11-3 | - | CASSPTRGTDTQYF
TRBJ2-7 | TRBV5-1 | - | CASSLGQSSYEQYF
TRBJ2-1 | TRBV11-2 | - | CASSSPGGAGDNEQFF
TRBJ2-5 | TRBV6-4 | - | CARRGETQYF
TRBJ1-1 | TRBV5-1 | - | CASSLEGGVNTEAFF
TRBJ1-1 | TRBV2 | few | CASKGVMNTEAFF
TRBJ2-3 | TRBV5-1 | - | CASSYTPSPTDTQYF
TRBJ1-2 | TRBV4-3 | - | CASSQDRGPGQGARRGYGYTF
TRBJ2-2 | TRBV7-6 | - | CASSSLAPGHHSNTGELFF
TRBJ2-5 | TRBV5-1 | - | CASSLASLAGTQETQYF
TRBJ2-7 | TRBV19 | once | CASSIVGGNEQYF
TRBJ2-7 | TRBV5-1 | - | CASSLELEQYF
TRBJ2-5 | TRBV29-1 | - | CSVEDRRRAGGLETQYF
TRBJ2-1 | TRBV7-9 | - | CASSSTYFNEQFF
TRBJ2-2 | TRBV5-1 | once | CASTGYTGELFF
TRBJ1-2 | TRBV7-9 | - | CASSLVDINYGYTF
TRBJ2-6 | TRBV30 | - | CAWSAGSGANVLTF
TRBJ2-7 | TRBV5-5 | - | CASSLAGDSSYEQYF
TRBJ2-5 | TRBV28 | few | CASSLSGSWQETQYF
TRBJ1-2 | TRBV6-5 | - | CASSYLGGANGYTF
TRBJ1-2 | TRBV20-1 | - | CSAYPIGGYTF
TRBJ2-7 | TRBV7-2 | once | CASSLGGIAGGPYEQYF
TRBJ2-3 | TRBV27 | - | CASSLLTGGESGTDTQYF
TRBJ1-1 | TRBV19 | - | CASTFAGESPEAFF
TRBJ2-7 | TRBV11-2 | once | CASSSKRTGLSYEQYF
TRBJ1-5 | TRBV2 | once | CASSDRGQGDNQPQHF
TRBJ1-1 | TRBV9 | - | CASSPGGVNTEAFF
TRBJ2-1 | TRBV12-2 | - | CASRFPGGSGGATSYNEQFF
TRBJ1-3 | TRBV9 | - | CASSVASRGAVAGNTIYF
TRBJ1-1 | TRBV13 | once | CASSPPGQGIGEAFF